This passage covers 6 T cell receptor beta chains from one sample sequenced in a study of blood T cells in healthy people across ages. Through a sample-barcoded 5' primer and a J-beta primer mix, a second PCR was run for roughly 7 to 12 cycles. TCRdb reprocessed the 5' RACE reads via MiXCR and lists one record per CDR3 protein. The sample contains roughly 1.9 million distinct CDR3 sequences, around 40% of which appear only once. Sequenced sample: blood. The receptors were sampled from a human donor in good health.

This clonotype came up a few times. The CDR3 DNA reads as TGCGCCAGCAGCTTAACGACACGTTCCACAGATACGCAGTATTTT. It is translated as CASSLTTRSTDTQYF. The rearrangement joins TRBV5-1 to TRBJ2-3; D unresolved. V lost 2 bases to trimming and J lost 2 bases, with 12 bases between them. In germline, CDR1 is SGHRS, CDR2 YFSETQ. The CDR3 is made up of 15 amino acids.

J is TRBJ1-3 and V is TRBV7-2; D uncertain. The germline V and J ends were trimmed by 5 bases and 0 bases, with 14 bases remaining between them. The CDR3 covers 16 residues. The germline V gene has CDR1 SGHTA and CDR2 FQGNSA. CDR3 region: CASSPRWLVSGNTIYF. DNA for the CDR3: TGTGCCAGCAGCCCTAGATGGTTGGTCTCTGGAAACACCATATATTTT. The full variable domain, completed using reference TRBV7-2 and TRBJ1-3, is GAGVSQSPSNKVTEKGKDVELRCDPISGHTALYWYRQSLGQGLEFLIYFQGNSAPDKSGLPSDRFSAERTGGSVSTLTIQRTQQEDSAVYLCASSPRWLVSGNTIYFGEGSWLTVV.

The chain combines TRBV12-5 with TRBJ2-7; weak D call: TRBD1 (6 bases). CDR3 size: 14 residues. Trimming shortened V by 6 bases and J by 3 bases, and 15 bases separated the two germline ends. The V gene's germline CDR1 is LGHNT and CDR2 FRNRAP. The CDR3 sequence: CASGMTEGGYEQYF. The CDR3 nucleotides read TGTGCTAGTGGGATGACAGAAGGGGGCTACGAGCAGTACTTC.

This sequence joins TRBV4-3 and TRBJ2-4; 13 nucleotides line up with TRBD2. CDR3 length: 16 residues. CDR1 and CDR2 from the germline V gene are LGHNA and YSLEER. V gave up 0 bases and J gave up 13 bases; unmatched junction bases: 9. The chain's CDR3 is CASSQDVTSGGSEQYF. The CDR3 DNA is TGCGCCAGCAGCCAAGATGTGACTAGCGGGGGGAGTGAGCAGTACTTC.

This chain links TRBV4-3 with TRBJ2-1; D perhaps matches TRBD1 (6 bases). This CDR3 contains 16 residues. The germline V gene encodes CDR1 LGHNA and CDR2 YSLEER. The V end was cut by 0 bases, the J end by 7 bases, with 16 bases between. The CDR3 nucleotides read TGCGCCAGCAGCCAAGATCGGGCAGGGGTAGGAAATGAGCAGTTCTTC. Translated, it gives CASSQDRAGVGNEQFF.

The sample holds a few counts of this clonotype. J is TRBJ2-4 and V is TRBV7-9, with 14 bases matching TRBD2. CDR3 size: 19 residues. Per the germline V gene, CDR1 is SEHNR and CDR2 is FQNEAQ (reference sequence). The junction had 10 bases not matched to a gene; V was cut back by 4 bases and J by 2 bases. The CDR3 region is CASSSRTSGGLKPKNIQYF. CDR3 DNA: TGTGCCAGCAGCTCCAGGACTAGCGGGGGGCTTAAACCCAAAAACATTCAGTACTTC.